The 2 T cell receptor beta chains below come from one sample, sequenced in a study of shared T cell receptors in the human thymus. Sequencing was performed with immunoSEQ multiplex PCR; in TCRdb, only in-frame clones are kept and a portion is missing. The table has 640,000 or so clones, roughly 86% seen once. A further study also used this sample, focusing on human thymus T cells.

The sequencing sample was made of thymocytes. The receptors derive from a boy under two years old with a congenital heart defect.

A single count supports this clone. The J gene is TRBJ1-1, the V gene TRBV19, with D possibly matching TRBD1 (6 bases). Germline V gene lookup returns CDR1 LNHDA and CDR2 SQIVND (reference sequence). CDR3 length equals 14 residues. With 6 bases removed from V and 0 bases from J, the gap between germline ends came to 11 bases. The CDR3 DNA is TGTGCCAGTAGAAGGCAGGGGCTGAACACTGAAGCTTTCTTT. Protein: CASRRQGLNTEAFF.

The V gene is TRBV29-1, the J gene TRBJ2-1, with 10 nucleotides matching TRBD2. Germline values: CDR1 SQVTM, CDR2 ANQGSEA. Unmatched junction bases numbered 9, after V lost 8 bases and J lost 2 bases. CDR3 length equals 15 residues. CDR3 coding DNA: TGCAGCTCCTACGGAGCGGGAGGGGCCTACAATGAGCAGTTCTTC. Its translation is CSSYGAGGAYNEQFF.